A single sample gave rise to the 6 T cell receptor beta chains below, sequenced in a study of blood T cell repertoires in COVID-19. Clones were sequenced by immunoSEQ multiplex PCR, and TCRdb holds only the in-frame ones, with some missing. The table has 150,000 to 200,000 clones, 88% seen once. Sequencing input: peripheral blood. Source of these receptors: a human donor in a cohort sampled during active COVID-19.

V is TRBV19 and J is TRBJ2-3; the match to TRBD2 covers 9 bases. Germline values: CDR1 LNHDA, CDR2 SQIVND (reference sequence). There are 15 residues in the CDR3. The V and J ends lost 7 bases and 6 bases, in that order; junction bases with no gene match: 11. CDR3 DNA: TGTGCCAGTAAAGGCGGGGGGGCCTTTAAGGATACGCAGTATTTT. This sequence encodes CASKGGGAFKDTQYF.

The gene calls are TRBV4-1 and TRBJ2-7; 9 bases align to TRBD1. This CDR3 comprises 15 residues. V gave up 4 bases and J gave up 5 bases; unmatched junction bases: 9. Germline loops: CDR1 MGHRA, CDR2 YSYEKL. This CDR3 is CASSPARDRDHEQYF. In DNA form, the CDR3 reads TGCGCCAGCAGCCCCGCCCGGGACAGGGACCACGAGCAGTACTTC.

The V and J genes are TRBV6-2 or TRBV6-3 and TRBJ2-5; TRBD2 agrees at 11 bases. V lost 0 bases and J lost 2; bases outside the gene matches: 5. This CDR3 has 17 amino acids. From germline, CDR1 is MNHEY and CDR2 SVGEGT. The CDR3 loop reads CASSYSIGTSGQETQYF. DNA for the CDR3: TGTGCCAGCAGTTACTCGATTGGGACTAGCGGTCAAGAGACCCAGTACTTC.

CDR3: CASSYSSGQGVGKPQHF. CDR3 in DNA: TGTGCCAGCAGTTACTCCTCGGGACAGGGGGTGGGGAAGCCCCAGCATTTT. V usage is TRBV6-2 or TRBV6-3 and J usage is TRBJ1-5; 11 nucleotides line up with TRBD1. V trimming: 0 bases; J trimming: 8 bases; junction bases outside the gene matches: 9. This CDR3 contains 17 residues. CDR1 MNHEY and CDR2 SVGEGT come from the germline V gene.

The chain combines TRBV4-1 with TRBJ2-1, with a weak D call TRBD2 (5 bases). There are 13 residues in the CDR3. Trimming took off 4 bases at V and 7 bases at J, with 11 bases between the two ends. Looked up from germline, CDR1 is MGHRA and CDR2 is YSYEKL. CDR3 sequence (DNA): TGCGCCAGCAGCCTGCGGGTCCTAAATGAGCAGTTCTTC. Its protein is CASSLRVLNEQFF.

This chain joins TRBV27 and TRBJ1-6; 7 nucleotides agree with TRBD1. After removal of 5 bases from V and 14 bases from J, the junction contained 12 bases not matched to a gene. The CDR3 totals 14 residues. Germline assignment: CDR1 MNHEY and CDR2 SMNVEV (reference sequence). The CDR3 DNA is TGTGCCAGCAGTCTTGGGACAGAACCCGGGGCCCTCCACTTT. As protein: CASSLGTEPGALHF.